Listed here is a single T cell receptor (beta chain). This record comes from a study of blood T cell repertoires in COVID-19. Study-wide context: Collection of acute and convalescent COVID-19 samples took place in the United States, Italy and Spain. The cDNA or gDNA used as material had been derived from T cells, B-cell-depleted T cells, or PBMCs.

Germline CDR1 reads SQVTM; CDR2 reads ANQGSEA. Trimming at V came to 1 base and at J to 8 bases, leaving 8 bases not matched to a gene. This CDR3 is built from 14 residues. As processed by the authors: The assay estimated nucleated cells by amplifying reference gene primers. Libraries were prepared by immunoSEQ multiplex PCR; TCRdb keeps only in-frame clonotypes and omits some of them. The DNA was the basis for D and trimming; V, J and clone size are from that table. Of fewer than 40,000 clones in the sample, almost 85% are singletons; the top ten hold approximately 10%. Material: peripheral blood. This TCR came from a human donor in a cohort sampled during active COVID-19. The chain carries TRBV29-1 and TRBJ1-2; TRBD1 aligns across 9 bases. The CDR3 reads CSVEGQLGQGGYTF. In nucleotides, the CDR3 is TGCAGCGTTGAAGGCCAATTGGGACAGGGCGGCTACACCTTC.